The 26 T cell receptor beta chains reported below all come from one sample, sequenced in a study of blood T cells in healthy people across ages. Primers used in a second PCR of roughly 7 to 12 cycles were a sample-barcoded 5' primer and a J-beta primer mix. TCRdb passed the 5' RACE reads through MiXCR, listing each CDR3 protein once. Here the sample spans some 750,000 distinct CDR3 sequences, about 24% being singletons. Source material: blood. The receptors come from a man aged 70 or older in good health.

This clonotype was seen many times. The chain links TRBV29-1 to TRBJ2-2, with 13 nucleotides matching TRBD2. The J segment lost 1 base and the V segment lost 7 bases, leaving 6 bases of the junction unmatched. This CDR3 region has 16 residues. Germline lookup yields CDR1 SQVTM and CDR2 ANQGSEA. As DNA, the CDR3 is TGCAGCGCATTAGGACTAGCGGGAGAGAACACCGGGGAGCTGTTTTTT. Translating gives CSALGLAGENTGELFF.

This sequence joins TRBV7-9 and TRBJ1-2, with a weak D call TRBD1 (5 bases). There are 17 residues in the CDR3. Between the trimmed V and J ends, which lost 0 bases and 0 bases, there was a span of 14 bases. The V gene's germline CDR1 is SEHNR and CDR2 FQNEAQ (reference sequence). The CDR3 DNA reads TGTGCCAGCAGCTTAGCTTCTCGGGGGGGACCTAACTATGGCTACACCTTC. As protein: CASSLASRGGPNYGYTF.

This clonotype was recorded many times. The chain combines TRBV12-3 or TRBV12-4 with TRBJ2-1; 9 nucleotides match TRBD2. With V trimmed by 6 bases and J by 6 bases, 6 bases remained unmatched. The CDR3 has 14 amino acids. The CDR3 bases are TGTGCCAGCAGCTTGGCGGGAGGGCCCAATGAGCAGTTCTTC. Translation: CASSLAGGPNEQFF.

This clonotype was picked up a small number of times. The chain links TRBV10-3 to TRBJ2-3, with D possibly being TRBD1 (7 bases). The CDR3 contains 13 residues. Germline V gives CDR1 ENHRY, CDR2 SYGVKD. Trimming cost V 11 bases and J 1 base, with 13 bases left between them. The CDR3 is CAARGEGTDTQYF. CDR3 nucleotide sequence: TGTGCCGCCAGGGGGGAGGGCACAGATACGCAGTATTTT.

V usage is TRBV11-3 and J usage is TRBJ2-1, with unresolved D. Deletions cut 1 base from V and 4 bases from J, with 17 bases between. Germline loops: CDR1 SGHNT, CDR2 YENEEA. This CDR3 has 17 residues. CDR3 in amino acids: CASSLVSVGFYYNEQFF. Written as DNA, the CDR3 is TGTGCCAGCAGCTTAGTATCGGTCGGGTTCTATTACAATGAGCAGTTCTTC.

The chain uses TRBV6-1 and TRBJ2-7; D call uncertain. The V gene's germline CDR1 is MNHNS and CDR2 SASEGT. V was clipped by 10 bases and J by 3 bases, with 19 bases between them. The CDR3 has 14 residues. In nucleotides, the CDR3 is TGTGCCACGCATAATACGATCACCGACTACGAGCAGTACTTC. It encodes CATHNTITDYEQYF.

There are a few counts of this clonotype. The chain couples TRBV3-1 to TRBJ2-5; possible D gene TRBD1, 6 bases. The J call is uncertain, as TRBJ2-7 better fits the DNA end. CDR1 LGHDT and CDR2 YNNKEL come from the germline V gene (reference sequence). The length of the CDR3 is 13 residues. The CDR3 region has the DNA TGTGCCAGCAGCCTAGGGGGAGTCTACGAGCAGTACTTC. Translated: CASSLGGVYEQYF.

The sample holds a few counts of this clonotype. The chain combines TRBV12-3 or TRBV12-4 with TRBJ2-1, with TRBD2 as a possible D gene (7 bases). The V and J ends lost 1 base and 1 base respectively, with 17 bases between them. The CDR3 runs to 18 residues. Written as DNA, the CDR3 is TGTGCCAGCAGTTTAGTCTTTGGAAGGGGGGGGTCCTACAATGAGCAGTTCTTC. It encodes CASSLVFGRGGSYNEQFF.

This clonotype was observed a handful of times. The chain carries TRBV7-9 and TRBJ1-1; D gene ambiguous. The CDR3 runs 13 residues. Between the trimmed V and J ends, which lost 1 base and 4 bases, there was a span of 7 bases. Germline V gene lookup returns CDR1 SEHNR and CDR2 FQNEAQ (reference sequence). The CDR3 coding sequence is TGTGCCAGCAGCTTAGGGTCAACCACTGAAGCTTTCTTT. Translation: CASSLGSTTEAFF.

This clonotype was picked up a small number of times. The chain is built from TRBV7-9 and TRBJ1-1; D gene uncertain. CDR1 is SEHNR, CDR2 FQNEAQ, per germline (reference sequence). CDR3 size: 15 residues. V was pared by 7 bases and J by 1 base, with 16 bases between. CDR3 sequence reads: CASIMGMGKNTEAFF. The DNA of the CDR3 is TGTGCCAGCATTATGGGGATGGGAAAGAACACTGAAGCTTTCTTT.

The chain combines TRBV12-3 or TRBV12-4 with TRBJ1-6, with D unclear. V was shortened by 5 bases and J by 0 bases, with 11 bases between the two germline ends. The CDR3 has 16 residues. The CDR3, as DNA: TGTGCCAGCAGTAACCCCAAGAGCTCCTATAATTCACCCCTCCACTTT. Its translation: CASSNPKSSYNSPLHF.

This clonotype was found a few times. The V and J genes are TRBV25-1 and TRBJ1-5; D may be TRBD1 (5 bases). This CDR3 contains 12 residues. Between the trimmed V and J ends, which lost 7 bases and 6 bases, there was a span of 10 bases. Germline-derived CDR1 and CDR2 are MGHDK and SYGVNS. CDR3 sequence reads: CASTRGTQPQHF. CDR3 DNA sequence: TGTGCCAGCACCCGGGGGACTCAGCCCCAGCATTTT.

V is TRBV28 and J is TRBJ2-1, with unresolved D. The germline V and J ends were trimmed by 5 bases and 0 bases, with 11 bases remaining between them. The CDR3 is 15 residues long. Germline CDR1 reads MDHEN; CDR2 reads SYDVKM. CDR3 sequence reads: CASSRLGSSYNEQFF. CDR3 in DNA: TGTGCCAGCAGTAGGTTGGGCAGCTCCTACAATGAGCAGTTCTTC.

The gene calls are TRBV14 and TRBJ1-5; no clear D. Between the trimmed V and J ends, which lost 4 bases and 1 base, there was a span of 5 bases. The germline CDR1 and CDR2 sequences are SGHDN and FVKESK. The CDR3 is 13 amino acids. CDR3 nucleotide sequence: TGTGCCAGCAGCCCCCAGAGCAATCAGCCCCAGCATTTT. Protein product: CASSPQSNQPQHF. The full variable domain, with the rest looked up from reference TRBV14 and TRBJ1-5, is EAGVTQFPSHSVIEKGQTVTLRCDPISGHDNLYWYRRVMGKEIKFLLHFVKESKQDESGMPNNRFLAERTGGTYSTLKVQPAELEDSGVYFCASSPQSNQPQHFGDGTRLSIL.

CDR3 sequence reads: CASSFGEGGYTF. The CDR3 bases are TGTGCCAGCAGTTTCGGGGAAGGCGGCTACACCTTC. The chain recombines TRBV12-3 or TRBV12-4 with TRBJ1-2; D call uncertain. V was cut by 3 bases and J by 8 bases, with 10 bases left in between. The CDR3 runs to 12 residues.

This clonotype was counted between two and nine times. The J gene is TRBJ2-3, the V gene TRBV18; 9 bases are a match to TRBD1. From germline, CDR1 is KGHSH and CDR2 LQKENI. J gave up 5 bases and V 2 bases, and 2 bases lay outside the gene matches. The CDR3 has 14 residues. The CDR3 reads CASSPGTGIDTQYF. In DNA form, the CDR3 reads TGTGCCAGCTCACCAGGGACAGGGATAGATACGCAGTATTTT.

This clonotype came up a few times. J is TRBJ1-5 and V is TRBV19; no clear D. The V end was cut by 7 bases, the J end by 3 bases, with 16 bases between. Germline loops: CDR1 LNHDA, CDR2 SQIVND (reference sequence). The CDR3 consists of 15 residues. The CDR3 region is CASIPGRDSNQPQHF. CDR3 DNA sequence: TGTGCCAGTATCCCCGGACGGGATTCCAATCAGCCCCAGCATTTT.

J is TRBJ2-5 and V is TRBV5-1; no firm D call. V shed 4 bases and J shed 2 bases, with 21 bases lying between them. CDR1 is SGHRS, CDR2 YFSETQ, per germline. The CDR3 is 17 amino acids. In nucleotides, the CDR3 is TGCGCCAGCAGCAATTTAGCCGTGGCAGGACCACAAGAGACCCAGTACTTC. This gives the protein CASSNLAVAGPQETQYF.

This clonotype was counted between two and nine times. This rearrangement joins TRBV2 to TRBJ2-2; D may be TRBD1 (5 bases). Germline V gene lookup returns CDR1 SNHLY and CDR2 FYNNEI. Trimming stripped 7 bases from V and 2 bases from J, with 11 bases between. This CDR3 contains 14 residues. CDR3 sequence reads: CASTQGRNTGELFF. The CDR3 DNA follows: TGTGCCAGCACCCAGGGCAGAAACACCGGGGAGCTGTTTTTT.

This clonotype was seen a few times. V is TRBV3-1 and J is TRBJ1-2; TRBD1 is a possible D gene (5 bases). The germline gives CDR1 LGHDT, CDR2 YNNKEL (reference sequence). The CDR3 loop spans 17 amino acids. Trimming pared 4 bases from V and 4 bases from J, leaving 22 bases between. The CDR3 nucleotides read TGTGCCAGCAGCCCCCGAGGGGCGGACTCAGTTATCTATGGCTACACCTTC. This encodes CASSPRGADSVIYGYTF.

The chain couples TRBV20-1 to TRBJ1-4; the D gene is possibly TRBD1 (5 bases). CDR3 length: 14 amino acids. The germline V gene encodes CDR1 DFQATT and CDR2 SNEGSKA (reference sequence). V dropped 0 bases and J dropped 5 bases, with 10 bases sitting between them. CDR3: CSARELGLNEKLFF. CDR3 nucleotide sequence: TGCAGTGCTAGAGAGCTGGGACTGAATGAAAAACTGTTTTTT.

This clonotype appeared a few times. This sequence joins TRBV28 and TRBJ2-7; D is possibly TRBD2 (5 bases). Germline values: CDR1 MDHEN, CDR2 SYDVKM. With 5 bases removed from V and 6 bases from J, the gap between germline ends came to 11 bases. The CDR3 totals 12 residues. The CDR3 DNA is TGTGCCAGCAGTGTCACTAGACCCGAGCAGTACTTC. Translation: CASSVTRPEQYF.

This clonotype has a handful of counts. CDR3 region: CATSRQTGSPYEQYF. CDR3 DNA: TGTGCCACCAGCAGACAGACGGGGAGTCCCTACGAGCAGTACTTC. The J gene is TRBJ2-1, the V gene TRBV15; D might be TRBD2 (5 bases). The J call may be wrong; the DNA end is better matched by TRBJ2-7. The CDR3 runs 15 residues. Per germline, CDR1 LNHNV and CDR2 YYDKDF (reference sequence).

This clonotype was seen only a few times. This sequence joins TRBV28 and TRBJ1-5; tentatively, D is TRBD1 (6 bases). The CDR3 is 17 residues long. V shed 4 bases and J shed 0 bases, with 16 bases lying between them. Germline loops: CDR1 MDHEN, CDR2 SYDVKM. The CDR3 DNA follows: TGTGCCAGCAGTTCCCTCCCGGACAGAAATAGCAATCAGCCCCAGCATTTT. Translating gives CASSSLPDRNSNQPQHF.

The rearrangement links TRBV5-1 to TRBJ2-1, with D perhaps matching TRBD1 (6 bases). Germline V gene sequence: CDR1 SGHRS, CDR2 YFSETQ. Deletions cut 5 bases from V and 2 bases from J, with 26 bases between. The CDR3 is 19 amino acids. The CDR3 nucleotides are TGCGCCAGCAGTCGGTACGGACAGTCCAATCCTGGGGCCTACAATGAGCAGTTCTTC. Translating it yields CASSRYGQSNPGAYNEQFF.

In this sample, this clonotype turned up a few times. One junction end disagrees with the germline gene, perhaps due to a read error. This chain links TRBV29-1 with TRBJ2-3; D unresolved. CDR3 length: 12 amino acids. The germline V gene encodes CDR1 SQVTM and CDR2 ANQGSEA. The CDR3 reads CSAGEYKDAQYF. CDR3 DNA: TGCAGCGCCGGAGAGTATAAAGATGCGCAGTATTTT.